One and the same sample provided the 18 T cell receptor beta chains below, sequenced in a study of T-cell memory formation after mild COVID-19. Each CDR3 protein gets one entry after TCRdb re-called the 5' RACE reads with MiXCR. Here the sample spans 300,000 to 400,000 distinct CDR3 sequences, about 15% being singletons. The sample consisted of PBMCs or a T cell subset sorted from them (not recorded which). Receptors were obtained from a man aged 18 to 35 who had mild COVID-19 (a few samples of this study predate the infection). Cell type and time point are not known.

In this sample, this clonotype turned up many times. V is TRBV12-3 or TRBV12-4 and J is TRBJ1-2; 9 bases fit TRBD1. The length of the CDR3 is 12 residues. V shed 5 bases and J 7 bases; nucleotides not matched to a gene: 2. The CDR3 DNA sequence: TGTGCCAGCAGTACAGGGGGCTCTGGCTACACCTTC. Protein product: CASSTGGSGYTF.

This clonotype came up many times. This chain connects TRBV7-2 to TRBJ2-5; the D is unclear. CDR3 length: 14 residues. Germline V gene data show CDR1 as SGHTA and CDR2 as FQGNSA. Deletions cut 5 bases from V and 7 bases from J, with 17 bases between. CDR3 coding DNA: TGTGCCAGCAGCCTCCAAAAGGCCGGTTGGACCCAGTACTTC. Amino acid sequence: CASSLQKAGWTQYF.

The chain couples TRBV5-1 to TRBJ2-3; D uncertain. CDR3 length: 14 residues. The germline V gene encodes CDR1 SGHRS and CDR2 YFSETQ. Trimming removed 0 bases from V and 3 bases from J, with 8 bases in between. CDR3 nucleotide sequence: TGCGCCAGCAGCTTGGTGGCTAAGACAGATACGCAGTATTTT. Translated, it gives CASSLVAKTDTQYF.

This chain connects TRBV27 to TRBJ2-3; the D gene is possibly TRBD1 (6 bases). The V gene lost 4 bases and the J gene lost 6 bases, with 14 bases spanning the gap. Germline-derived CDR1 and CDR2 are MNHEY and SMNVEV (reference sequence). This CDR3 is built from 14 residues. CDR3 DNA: TGTGCCAGCAGTTCCCCTCTCAGGGGTGATACGCAGTATTTT. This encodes CASSSPLRGDTQYF.

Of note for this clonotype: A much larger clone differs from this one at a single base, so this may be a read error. The CDR3 DNA sequence: TGCGCCAGCAGCCCGAGGGGGCAGGGGCCGCTCAATGAGCAGTTCTTC. Its protein product is CASSPRGQGPLNEQFF. The chain uses TRBV5-1 and TRBJ2-1; 7 bases are shared with TRBD1. J gave up 6 bases and V 4 bases, and 13 bases lay outside the gene matches. Germline assignment: CDR1 SGHRS and CDR2 YFSETQ. The CDR3 runs to 16 residues.

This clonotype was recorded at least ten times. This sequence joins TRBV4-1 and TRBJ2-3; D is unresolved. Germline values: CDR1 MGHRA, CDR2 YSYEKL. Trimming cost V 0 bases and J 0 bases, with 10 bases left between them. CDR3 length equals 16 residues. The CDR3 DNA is TGCGCCAGCAGCCAAGAGTACTACCCTAGCACAGATACGCAGTATTTT. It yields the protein CASSQEYYPSTDTQYF.

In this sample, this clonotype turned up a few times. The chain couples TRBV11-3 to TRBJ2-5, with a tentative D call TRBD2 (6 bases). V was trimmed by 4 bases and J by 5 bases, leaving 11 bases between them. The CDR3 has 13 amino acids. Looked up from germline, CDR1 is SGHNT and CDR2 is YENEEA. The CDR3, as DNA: TGTGCCAGCAGCTCGGGGGTGGAGGAGACCCAGTACTTC. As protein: CASSSGVEETQYF.

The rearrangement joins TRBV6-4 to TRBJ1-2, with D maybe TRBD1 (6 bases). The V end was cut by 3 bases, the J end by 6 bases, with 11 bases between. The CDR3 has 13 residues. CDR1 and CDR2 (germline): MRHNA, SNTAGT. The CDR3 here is CASSDSGTHGYTF. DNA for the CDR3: TGTGCCAGCAGTGATTCCGGGACACATGGCTACACCTTC.

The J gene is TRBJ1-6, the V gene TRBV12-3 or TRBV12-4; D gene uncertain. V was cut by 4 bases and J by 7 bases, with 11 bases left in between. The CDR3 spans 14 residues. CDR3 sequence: CASSSLGGNSPLHF. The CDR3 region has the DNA TGTGCCAGCAGTTCCCTGGGCGGAAATTCACCCCTCCACTTT.

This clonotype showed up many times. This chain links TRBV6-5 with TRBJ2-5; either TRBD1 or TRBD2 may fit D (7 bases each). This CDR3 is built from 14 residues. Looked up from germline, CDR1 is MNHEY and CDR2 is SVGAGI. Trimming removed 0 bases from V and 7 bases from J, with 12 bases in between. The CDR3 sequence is CASSYSGGDRTQYF. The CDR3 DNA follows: TGTGCCAGCAGTTACTCGGGAGGGGACAGGACCCAGTACTTC.

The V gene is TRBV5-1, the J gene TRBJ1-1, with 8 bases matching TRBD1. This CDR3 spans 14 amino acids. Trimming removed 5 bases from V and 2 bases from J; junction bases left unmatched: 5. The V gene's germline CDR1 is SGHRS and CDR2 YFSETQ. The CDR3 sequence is CASREQGVNTEAFF. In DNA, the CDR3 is TGCGCCAGCAGAGAACAGGGGGTAAACACTGAAGCTTTCTTT.

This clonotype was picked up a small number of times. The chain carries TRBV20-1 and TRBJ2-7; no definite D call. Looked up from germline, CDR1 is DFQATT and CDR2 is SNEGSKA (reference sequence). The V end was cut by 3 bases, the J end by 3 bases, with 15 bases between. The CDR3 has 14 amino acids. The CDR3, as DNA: TGCAGTGCTAGTAGACGTCGGAGAGTCTACGAGCAGTACTTC. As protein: CSASRRRRVYEQYF.

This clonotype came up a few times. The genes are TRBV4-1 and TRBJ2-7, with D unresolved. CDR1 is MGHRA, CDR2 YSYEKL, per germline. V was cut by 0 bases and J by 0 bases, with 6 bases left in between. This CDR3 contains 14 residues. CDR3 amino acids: CASSQDPVSYEQYV. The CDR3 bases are TGCGCCAGCAGCCAAGATCCCGTCTCCTACGAGCAGTACGTC.

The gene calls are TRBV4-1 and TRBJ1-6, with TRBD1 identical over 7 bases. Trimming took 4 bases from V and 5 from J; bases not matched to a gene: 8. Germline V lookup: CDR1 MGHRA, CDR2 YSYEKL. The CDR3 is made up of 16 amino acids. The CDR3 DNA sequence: TGCGCCAGCAGCCGACAAACAGGGGATCATAATTCACCCCTCCACTTT. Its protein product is CASSRQTGDHNSPLHF.

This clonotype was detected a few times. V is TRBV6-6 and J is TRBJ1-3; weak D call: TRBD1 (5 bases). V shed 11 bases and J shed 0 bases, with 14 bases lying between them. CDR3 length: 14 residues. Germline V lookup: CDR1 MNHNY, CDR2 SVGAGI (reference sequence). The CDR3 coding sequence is TGTGCCGGACTGAGGACAAGCTCTGGAAACACCATATATTTT. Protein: CAGLRTSSGNTIYF.

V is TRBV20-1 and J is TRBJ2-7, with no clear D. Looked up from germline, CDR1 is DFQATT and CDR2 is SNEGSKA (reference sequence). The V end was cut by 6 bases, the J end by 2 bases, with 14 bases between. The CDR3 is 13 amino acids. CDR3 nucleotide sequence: TGCAGTGCCTCCCGAATATCTGCCTACGAGCAGTACGTC. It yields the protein CSASRISAYEQYV.

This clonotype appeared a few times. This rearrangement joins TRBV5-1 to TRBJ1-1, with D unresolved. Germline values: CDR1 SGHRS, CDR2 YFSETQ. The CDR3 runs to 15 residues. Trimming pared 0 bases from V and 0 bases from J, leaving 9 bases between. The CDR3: CASSLAVGLNTEAFF. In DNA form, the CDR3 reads TGCGCCAGCAGCTTGGCCGTAGGTCTGAACACTGAAGCTTTCTTT.

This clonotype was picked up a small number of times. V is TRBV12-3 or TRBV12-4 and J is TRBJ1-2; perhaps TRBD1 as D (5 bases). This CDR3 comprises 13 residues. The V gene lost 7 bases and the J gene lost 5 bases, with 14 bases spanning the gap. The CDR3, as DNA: TGTGCCAGCACCCCCACGGGGCGGTATGGCTACACCTTC. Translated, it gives CASTPTGRYGYTF.